The next 8 T cell receptor beta chains were all read from a single sample in a study of shared clonotypes between healthy human individuals. Method: immunoSEQ multiplex PCR; TCRdb's copy keeps in-frame clones and lacks some. The sample lists approximately 99,000 clones; around 68% were seen once. The sequenced material came from memory CD8+ T cells sorted from blood. Subset given: CD45RO+ cells pooled with CCR7-negative TemRA cells. Every receptor here comes from a woman aged 30 to 39 in good health.

This clone appeared a few times. In nucleotides, the CDR3 is TGTGCCAGCAGCTTGGGTCCCGGGAAAGCAGATACGCAGTATTTT. Translating it yields CASSLGPGKADTQYF. The chain couples TRBV7-9 to TRBJ2-3; D is possibly TRBD2 (5 bases). Between the trimmed V and J ends, which lost 3 bases and 4 bases, there was a span of 14 bases. The germline gives CDR1 SEHNR, CDR2 FQNEAQ (reference sequence). This CDR3 spans 15 amino acids.

This chain links TRBV27 with TRBJ1-1; a possible D gene is TRBD1 (6 bases). The CDR3 consists of 16 residues. CDR1 and CDR2 (germline): MNHEY, SMNVEV (reference sequence). V gave up 0 bases and J gave up 5 bases, with 16 bases separating them. The CDR3: CASSLSWGRSDTEAFF. The CDR3 nucleotides read TGTGCCAGCAGTTTATCGTGGGGGCGTTCCGATACTGAAGCTTTCTTT.

This clone was recorded only once. This chain uses TRBV11-3 with TRBJ2-5, with 8 nucleotides matching TRBD2. The closer fit of TRBJ2-7 to the DNA end suggests the J call may be wrong. Germline-derived CDR1 and CDR2 are SGHNT and YENEEA. This CDR3 has 15 residues. As DNA, the CDR3 is TGTGCCAGCAGCTTTGCCCCCGGGGGGGCCTACGAGCAGTACTTC. Its translation: CASSFAPGGAYEQYF.

The chain carries TRBV19 and TRBJ2-2, with D tentatively TRBD1 or TRBD2 (6 bases each). Germline-derived CDR1 and CDR2 are LNHDA and SQIVND (reference sequence). V was cut by 7 bases and J by 3 bases, with 12 bases left in between. The CDR3 is 14 amino acids. CDR3 amino acids: CASKSEGDTGELFF. CDR3 in DNA: TGTGCCAGTAAATCGGAGGGGGACACCGGGGAGCTGTTTTTT. The variable domain in full, with the rest retrieved from reference TRBV19 and TRBJ2-2, is DGGITQSPKYLFRKEGQNVTLSCEQNLNHDAMYWYRQDPGQGLRLIYYSQIVNDFQKGDIAEGYSVSREKKESFPLTVTSAQKNPTAFYLCASKSEGDTGELFFGEGSRLTVL.

V and J are TRBV10-3 and TRBJ1-2; the D is unclear. The germline V gene has CDR1 ENHRY and CDR2 SYGVKD. CDR3 length equals 13 residues. The V and J ends lost 8 bases and 4 bases respectively, with 14 bases between them. CDR3 residues: CAIGPSTFYGYTF. For the CDR3, the DNA is TGTGCCATCGGCCCTTCAACCTTCTATGGCTACACCTTC.

This clone was seen only once. This rearrangement joins TRBV7-6 to TRBJ2-1; TRBD2 matches 9 bases. In germline, CDR1 is SGHVS, CDR2 FNYEAQ. V was pared by 0 bases and J by 9 bases, with 6 bases of the junction left unmatched. This CDR3 has 15 residues. DNA for the CDR3: TGTGCCAGCAGCTTAGCTAGTAGCGGGGGTGGTGAGCAGTTCTTC. Residues: CASSLASSGGGEQFF.

This clone was counted only a few times. The V and J genes are TRBV28 and TRBJ1-2; no reliable D call. Germline CDR1 MDHEN, CDR2 SYDVKM. Trimming stripped 5 bases from V and 8 bases from J, with 18 bases between. The CDR3 totals 14 residues. The CDR3 DNA reads as TGTGCCAGCAGTCGTCCCTCCGGGTCGAAAGGCTACACCTTC. Translated, it gives CASSRPSGSKGYTF.

A single count supports this clone. The chain uses TRBV19 and TRBJ2-7; 7 nucleotides agree with TRBD2. Germline CDR1 LNHDA, CDR2 SQIVND (reference sequence). Trimming cost V 5 bases and J 0 bases; bases outside gene matches: 10. The CDR3 has 16 amino acids. CDR3 bases: TGTGCCAGTAGTCCCCGGGACTATGGCCTCTCCTACGAGCAGTACTTC. As protein: CASSPRDYGLSYEQYF.